A single sample is the source of the 26 T cell receptor beta chains below, sequenced in a study of technical replicates of blood from a few donors. The assay was immunoSEQ multiplex PCR, and TCRdb's table has in-frame clones only and misses some. The sample yields some 60,000 clones, 85% to 90% seen once. Sequencing was done on a sample of PBMCs. All receptors come from a human donor in good health. Some clones in this sample may be carry-over from other donors' samples.

The chain employs TRBV7-8 and TRBJ2-3; tentative D call: TRBD2 (6 bases). Trimming took off 6 bases at V and 2 bases at J, with 18 bases between the two ends. The CDR3 loop spans 16 amino acids. CDR1 is SGHVS, CDR2 FQNEAQ, per germline. CDR3 sequence: CASSQAGGANTDTQYF. The CDR3, as DNA: TGTGCCAGCAGTCAGGCCGGGGGAGCGAACACAGATACGCAGTATTTT.

V and J are TRBV4-3 and TRBJ2-1; possible D gene TRBD2, 7 bases. CDR3 length: 16 residues. Germline V lookup: CDR1 LGHNA, CDR2 YSLEER. V lost 0 bases and J lost 1, with 10 bases in between. This chain's CDR3 is CASSQEGGGSYNEQFF. For the CDR3, the DNA is TGCGCCAGCAGCCAAGAGGGAGGGGGTTCCTACAATGAGCAGTTCTTC.

This clone appeared a few times. V and J are TRBV6-6 and TRBJ1-3; D is possibly TRBD1 (5 bases). Germline V gene lookup returns CDR1 MNHNY and CDR2 SVGAGI (reference sequence). Trimming pared 0 bases from V and 4 bases from J, leaving 13 bases between. The CDR3 loop spans 16 amino acids. The DNA of the CDR3 is TGTGCCAGCAGTTACTCGAAGGGCCAGGGCGGAAACACCATATATTTT. As protein: CASSYSKGQGGNTIYF.

The genes are TRBV7-9 and TRBJ2-1; 7 bases map to TRBD2. Germline CDR1 is SEHNR and CDR2 is FQNEAQ (reference sequence). This CDR3 is 17 amino acids long. V was clipped by 4 bases and J by 3 bases; unmatched bases: 12. The CDR3 DNA reads as TGTGCCAGCAGCTCCGGGGCGGCGGGAGTGAACTACAATGAGCAGTTCTTC. This gives the protein CASSSGAAGVNYNEQFF.

The chain carries TRBV7-8 and TRBJ1-2; a possible D gene is TRBD1 (5 bases). V was pared by 7 bases and J by 8 bases, with 26 bases between. There are 16 residues in the CDR3. Germline V lookup: CDR1 SGHVS, CDR2 FQNEAQ. The CDR3 spells CASTLGGTNSLLGYTF. For the CDR3, the DNA is TGTGCCAGCACCTTGGGGGGAACGAACTCTTTATTGGGCTACACCTTC.

The rearrangement uses TRBV7-2 and TRBJ1-5; D gene unclear. V lost 1 base to trimming and J lost 1 base, with 8 bases between them. The germline CDR1 and CDR2 sequences are SGHTA and FQGNSA. The length of the CDR3 is 15 residues. The CDR3 here is CASSLEHMSNQPQHF. The CDR3 DNA follows: TGTGCCAGCAGCTTAGAACATATGAGCAATCAGCCCCAGCATTTT.

The chain employs TRBV5-6 and TRBJ2-7; D remains ambiguous. Germline CDR1 reads SGHDT; CDR2 reads YYEEEE. CDR3 size: 14 residues. The ends were cut back, 2 bases at V and 12 bases at J, with 21 bases in the middle. CDR3 region: CASSFGSLALVPYF. The CDR3 region has the DNA TGTGCCAGCAGCTTTGGTTCCCTGGCCCTAGTCCCGTACTTC. The full variable domain, rest sourced from reference TRBV5-6 and TRBJ2-7, is DAGVTQSPTHLIKTRGQQVTLRCSPKSGHDTVSWYQQALGQGPQFIFQYYEEEERQRGNFPDRFSGHQFPNYSSELNVNALLLGDSALYLCASSFGSLALVPYFGPGTRLTVT.

The chain recombines TRBV18 with TRBJ2-3, with a possible D match to TRBD2 (6 bases). The V gene lost 6 bases and the J gene lost 4 bases, with 11 bases spanning the gap. CDR1 and CDR2 from the germline V gene are KGHSH and LQKENI. The CDR3 extends over 13 amino acids. CDR3 nucleotide sequence: TGTGCCAGCTCGACGGGGGTCGCAGATACGCAGTATTTT. As protein: CASSTGVADTQYF. The whole variable domain, remainder taken from reference TRBV18 and TRBJ2-3, is NAGVMQNPRHLVRRRGQEARLRCSPMKGHSHVYWYRQLPEEGLKFMVYLQKENIIDESGMPKERFSAEFPKEGPSILRIQQVVRGDSAAYFCASSTGVADTQYFGPGTRLTVL.

The chain combines TRBV7-8 with TRBJ1-1, with D perhaps TRBD1 (5 bases). The CDR3 runs 14 residues. The V end was cut by 4 bases, the J end by 3 bases, with 12 bases between. Per the germline V gene, CDR1 is SGHVS and CDR2 is FQNEAQ. Here the CDR3 reads CASSSWGRDTEAFF. The CDR3 nucleotides are TGTGCCAGCAGCTCCTGGGGGAGGGACACTGAAGCTTTCTTT.

This rearrangement joins TRBV27 to TRBJ1-1; 9 bases match TRBD1. CDR3 size: 16 residues. The J segment lost 0 bases and the V segment lost 0 bases, leaving 2 bases of the junction unmatched. From germline, CDR1 is MNHEY and CDR2 SMNVEV (reference sequence). The CDR3 is CASSLSWDRVNTEAFF. CDR3 bases: TGTGCCAGCAGTTTATCCTGGGACAGGGTGAACACTGAAGCTTTCTTT.

A single count supports this clone. CDR3 residues: CASSFAGGFETQYF. CDR3 DNA: TGTGCCAGCAGTTTCGCGGGAGGGTTTGAGACCCAGTACTTC. The rearrangement joins TRBV2 to TRBJ2-5, with 9 bases that match TRBD2. The CDR3 has 14 amino acids. Trimming took 5 bases from V and 5 from J; bases not matched to a gene: 6. CDR1 SNHLY and CDR2 FYNNEI come from the germline V gene.

This rearrangement joins TRBV7-7 to TRBJ2-5, with D possibly TRBD1 on 6 matching bases. The V end lost 5 bases, the J end lost 4 bases, and 11 bases lay between the germline ends. Germline lookup yields CDR1 SSHAT and CDR2 FNYEAQ (reference sequence). The CDR3 runs to 13 residues. The chain's CDR3 is CASSPRGRETQYF. As DNA, the CDR3 is TGTGCCAGCAGCCCCAGGGGTAGAGAGACCCAGTACTTC.

The V and J genes are TRBV9 and TRBJ2-2; no firm D call. Germline CDR1 and CDR2: SGDLS and YYNGEE. This CDR3 spans 12 amino acids. The ends were cut back, 5 bases at V and 6 bases at J, with 8 bases in the middle. The CDR3 loop is CASRASAGELFF. The DNA of the CDR3 is TGTGCCAGCAGAGCATCGGCCGGGGAGCTGTTTTTT.

This clone was counted a single time. The rearrangement uses TRBV4-3 and TRBJ2-7; 9 nucleotides agree with TRBD2. The CDR3 loop spans 16 amino acids. Germline V lookup: CDR1 LGHNA, CDR2 YSLEER. Trimming cost V 2 bases and J 6 bases; bases outside gene matches: 11. The CDR3 region is CASSQLPGLAPTEQYF. In nucleotides, the CDR3 is TGCGCCAGCAGCCAATTGCCGGGACTAGCCCCAACCGAGCAGTACTTC.

This chain uses TRBV11-2 with TRBJ1-6; 8 bases fit TRBD1. CDR3 length: 15 amino acids. Germline V gives CDR1 SGHAT, CDR2 FQNNGV. V trimming: 5 bases; J trimming: 6 bases; junction bases outside the gene matches: 6. This CDR3 reads CASSPRQGSNSPLHF. The CDR3 DNA reads TGTGCCAGCAGCCCCCGACAGGGGAGTAATTCACCCCTCCACTTT.

The V call is TRBV2, the J call TRBJ1-4; D remains unclear. This CDR3 contains 15 residues. V lost 6 bases to trimming and J lost 5 bases, with 16 bases between them. Germline V gives CDR1 SNHLY, CDR2 FYNNEI. The CDR3 sequence: CASRAALNANEKLFF. The CDR3 coding sequence is TGTGCCAGCAGAGCTGCTCTTAATGCAAATGAAAAACTGTTTTTT.

The chain couples TRBV19 to TRBJ1-2, with a possible D match to TRBD1 (5 bases). Germline V gene data show CDR1 as LNHDA and CDR2 as SQIVND (reference sequence). Trimming cost V 3 bases and J 2 bases, with 13 bases left between them. The CDR3 covers 15 residues. The CDR3 sequence is CASSISGRTNYGYTF. CDR3 DNA sequence: TGTGCCAGTAGTATCTCCGGACGGACAAACTATGGCTACACCTTC.

About this clone: A read error may account for a junction end that differs from germline. This chain joins TRBV27 and TRBJ1-6; 9 bases match TRBD1. Germline lookup yields CDR1 MNHEY and CDR2 SMNVEV (reference sequence). The CDR3 covers 15 residues. CDR3 coding DNA: TGTGCCAGCAGTTTTTCGGGACAGGGTAATGCACCCCTCCACTTT. Its translation: CASSFSGQGNAPLHF.

The chain carries TRBV9 and TRBJ2-4; 8 bases line up with TRBD1. Per the germline V gene, CDR1 is SGDLS and CDR2 is YYNGEE. J gave up 8 bases and V 3 bases, and 7 bases lay outside the gene matches. This CDR3 is built from 14 residues. CDR3 nucleotide sequence: TGTGCCAGCAGCGCCGAGGGACAGGTAGACATTCAGTACTTC. As protein: CASSAEGQVDIQYF.

CDR3: CASSPHSYEQYF. In DNA, the CDR3 is TGTGCCAGCAGCCCCCACTCCTACGAGCAGTACTTC. The V and J genes are TRBV7-9 and TRBJ2-7; D gene uncertain. This CDR3 contains 12 residues. Trimming removed 5 bases from V and 0 bases from J, with 5 bases in between. The germline gives CDR1 SEHNR, CDR2 FQNEAQ (reference sequence). Filled out from reference TRBV7-9 and TRBJ2-7, the complete variable domain reads DTGVSQNPRHKITKRGQNVTFRCDPISEHNRLYWYRQTLGQGPEFLTYFQNEAQLEKSRLLSDRFSAERPKGSFSTLEIQRTEQGDSAMYLCASSPHSYEQYFGPGTRLTVT.

The rearrangement links TRBV27 to TRBJ1-1, with no clear D. The CDR3 is 14 residues long. Germline CDR1 and CDR2: MNHEY and SMNVEV (reference sequence). The V end lost 5 bases, the J end lost 1 base, and 11 bases lay between the germline ends. CDR3 sequence (DNA): TGTGCCAGCAGTCGAGAGGCCCCGAACACTGAAGCTTTCTTT. This gives the protein CASSREAPNTEAFF.

The rearrangement links TRBV11-3 to TRBJ2-2; a possible D gene is TRBD1 (5 bases). Trimming removed 5 bases from V and 1 base from J, with 14 bases in between. From germline, CDR1 is SGHNT and CDR2 YENEEA. This CDR3 has 16 amino acids. The CDR3 region is CASSGKGARNTGELFF. CDR3 DNA sequence: TGTGCCAGCAGCGGAAAAGGGGCGCGGAACACCGGGGAGCTGTTTTTT.

The chain carries TRBV18 and TRBJ2-5; weak D call: TRBD1 (5 bases). The CDR3 extends over 15 amino acids. Trimming removed 1 base from V and 4 bases from J, with 13 bases in between. Germline-derived CDR1 and CDR2 are KGHSH and LQKENI. CDR3: CASSPRQGSGETQYF. The CDR3 DNA sequence: TGTGCCAGCTCACCACGGCAGGGATCAGGAGAGACCCAGTACTTC.

This sequence joins TRBV7-6 and TRBJ2-7, with TRBD2 as a possible D gene (6 bases). Deletions cut 5 bases from V and 7 bases from J, with 12 bases between. Per germline, CDR1 SGHVS and CDR2 FNYEAQ. The CDR3 has 12 amino acids. Here the CDR3 reads CASSPDGREQYF. The CDR3 nucleotides are TGTGCCAGCAGCCCCGACGGGAGAGAGCAGTACTTC.

On this clone: Other DNA sequences of this sample code for an identical CDR3. This chain joins TRBV4-3 and TRBJ1-5; no clear D gene. Trimming pared 1 base from V and 6 bases from J, leaving 7 bases between. The CDR3 is 13 amino acids. Looked up from germline, CDR1 is LGHNA and CDR2 is YSLEER. CDR3 in amino acids: CASSQVGGQPQHF. For the CDR3, the DNA is TGCGCCAGCAGCCAAGTTGGAGGTCAGCCCCAGCATTTT.

This rearrangement joins TRBV29-1 to TRBJ1-1; 10 bases fit TRBD1. J gave up 2 bases and V 6 bases, and 3 bases lay outside the gene matches. Germline CDR1 reads SQVTM; CDR2 reads ANQGSEA. The CDR3 has 13 residues. In nucleotides, the CDR3 is TGCAGCGTCAGGACAGGGGGAAACACTGAAGCTTTCTTT. Its protein product is CSVRTGGNTEAFF.